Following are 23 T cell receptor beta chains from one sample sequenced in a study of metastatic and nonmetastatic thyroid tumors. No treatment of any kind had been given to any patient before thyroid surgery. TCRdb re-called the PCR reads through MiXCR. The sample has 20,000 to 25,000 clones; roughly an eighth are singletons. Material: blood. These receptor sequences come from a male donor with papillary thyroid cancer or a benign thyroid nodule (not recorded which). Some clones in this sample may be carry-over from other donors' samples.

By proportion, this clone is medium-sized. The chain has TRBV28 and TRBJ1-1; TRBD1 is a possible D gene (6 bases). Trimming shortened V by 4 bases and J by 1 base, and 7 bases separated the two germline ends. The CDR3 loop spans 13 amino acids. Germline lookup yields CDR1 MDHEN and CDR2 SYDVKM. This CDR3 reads CASSWTENTEAFF. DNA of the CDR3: TGTGCCAGCAGTTGGACAGAGAACACTGAAGCTTTCTTT. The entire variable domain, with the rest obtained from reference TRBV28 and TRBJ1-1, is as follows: DVKVTQSSRYLVKRTGEKVFLECVQDMDHENMFWYRQDPGLGLRLIYFSYDVKMKEKGDIPEGYSVSREKKERFSLILESASTNQTSMYLCASSWTENTEAFFGQGTRLTVV.

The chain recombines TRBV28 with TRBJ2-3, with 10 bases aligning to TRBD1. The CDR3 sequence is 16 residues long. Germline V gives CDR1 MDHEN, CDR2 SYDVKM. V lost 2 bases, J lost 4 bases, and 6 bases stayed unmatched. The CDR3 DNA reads TGTGCCAGCAGTTTAGTTTGGGGACAGGGGTCAGATACGCAGTATTTT. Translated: CASSLVWGQGSDTQYF.

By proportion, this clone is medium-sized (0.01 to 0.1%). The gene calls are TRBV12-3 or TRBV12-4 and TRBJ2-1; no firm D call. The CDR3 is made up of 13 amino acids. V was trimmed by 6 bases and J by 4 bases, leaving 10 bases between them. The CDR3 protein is CASRPGRYNEQFF. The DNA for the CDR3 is TGTGCCAGCAGGCCGGGTCGATACAATGAGCAGTTCTTC.

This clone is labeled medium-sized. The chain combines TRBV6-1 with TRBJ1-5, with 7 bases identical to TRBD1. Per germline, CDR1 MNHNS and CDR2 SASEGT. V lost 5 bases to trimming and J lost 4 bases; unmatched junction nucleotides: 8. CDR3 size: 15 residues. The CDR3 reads CASSLDRAGNQPQHF. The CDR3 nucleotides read TGTGCCAGCAGTCTCGACAGGGCGGGGAATCAGCCCCAGCATTTT.

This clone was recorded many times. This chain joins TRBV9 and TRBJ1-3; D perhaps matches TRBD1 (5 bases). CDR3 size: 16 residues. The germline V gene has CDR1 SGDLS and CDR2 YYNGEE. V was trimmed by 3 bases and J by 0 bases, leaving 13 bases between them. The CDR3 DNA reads TGTGCCAGCAGCGATACAGGCCTTATCTCTGGAAACACCATATATTTT. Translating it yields CASSDTGLISGNTIYF.

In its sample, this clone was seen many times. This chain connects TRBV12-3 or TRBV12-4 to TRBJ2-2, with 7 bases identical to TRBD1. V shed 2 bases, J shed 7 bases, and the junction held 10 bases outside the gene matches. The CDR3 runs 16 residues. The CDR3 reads CASSLYRDRDDGELFF. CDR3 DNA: TGTGCCAGCAGTTTATACCGGGACAGAGATGACGGGGAGCTGTTTTTT.

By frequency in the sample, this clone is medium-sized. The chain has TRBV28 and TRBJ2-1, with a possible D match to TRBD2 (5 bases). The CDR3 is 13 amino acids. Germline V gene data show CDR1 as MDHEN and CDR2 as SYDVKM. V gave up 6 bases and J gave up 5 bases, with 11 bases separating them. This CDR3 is CASSLGGHNEQFF. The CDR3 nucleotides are TGTGCCAGCAGCCTAGGAGGACACAATGAGCAGTTCTTC.

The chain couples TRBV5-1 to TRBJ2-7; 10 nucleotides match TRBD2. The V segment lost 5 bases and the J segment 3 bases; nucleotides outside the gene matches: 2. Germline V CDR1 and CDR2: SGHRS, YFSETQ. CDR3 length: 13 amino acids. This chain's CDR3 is CASRQREGYEQYF. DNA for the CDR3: TGCGCCAGCAGACAGCGGGAGGGCTACGAGCAGTACTTC.

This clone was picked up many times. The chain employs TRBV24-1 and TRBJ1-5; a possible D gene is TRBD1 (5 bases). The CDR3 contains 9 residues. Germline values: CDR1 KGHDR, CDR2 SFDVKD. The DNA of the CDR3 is TGTGCGGGGGGTCAGCCCCAGCATTTT. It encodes CAGGQPQHF.

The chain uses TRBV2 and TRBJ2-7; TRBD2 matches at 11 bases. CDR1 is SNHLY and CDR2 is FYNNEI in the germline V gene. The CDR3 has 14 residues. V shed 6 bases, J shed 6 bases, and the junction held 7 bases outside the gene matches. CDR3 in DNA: TGTGCCAGCAGCTTAGCGGGAGGGTCCGGCGAGCAGTACTTC. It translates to CASSLAGGSGEQYF.

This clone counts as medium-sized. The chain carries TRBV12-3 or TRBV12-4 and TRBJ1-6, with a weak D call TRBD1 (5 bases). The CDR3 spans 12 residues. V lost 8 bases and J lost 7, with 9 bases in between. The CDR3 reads CASRGQNSPLHF. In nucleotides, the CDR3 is TGTGCCAGCCGGGGCCAAAATTCACCCCTCCACTTT.

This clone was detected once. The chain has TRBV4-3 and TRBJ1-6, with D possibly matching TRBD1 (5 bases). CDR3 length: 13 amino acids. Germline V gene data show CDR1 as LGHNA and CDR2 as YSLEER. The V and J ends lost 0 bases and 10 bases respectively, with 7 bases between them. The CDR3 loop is CASSQEWGSPLHF. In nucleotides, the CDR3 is TGCGCCAGCAGCCAAGAATGGGGCTCACCCCTCCACTTT.

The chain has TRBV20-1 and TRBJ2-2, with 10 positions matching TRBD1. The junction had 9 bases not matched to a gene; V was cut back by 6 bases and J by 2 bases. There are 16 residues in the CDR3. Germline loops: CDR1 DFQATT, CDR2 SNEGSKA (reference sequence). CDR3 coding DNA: TGCAGTGCGCCATCCCGGGACAGGGGTAACACCGGGGAGCTGTTTTTT. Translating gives CSAPSRDRGNTGELFF.

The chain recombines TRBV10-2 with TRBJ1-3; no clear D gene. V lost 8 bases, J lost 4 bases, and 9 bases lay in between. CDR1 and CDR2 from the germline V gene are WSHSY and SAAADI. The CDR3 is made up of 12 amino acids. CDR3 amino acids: CASFAGGNTIYF. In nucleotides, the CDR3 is TGCGCCAGCTTTGCGGGGGGAAACACCATATATTTT.

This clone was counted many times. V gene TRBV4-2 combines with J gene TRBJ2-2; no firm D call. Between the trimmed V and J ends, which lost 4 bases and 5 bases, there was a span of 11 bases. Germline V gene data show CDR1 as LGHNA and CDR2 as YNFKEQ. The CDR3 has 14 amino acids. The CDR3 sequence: CASSLVFGTGELFF. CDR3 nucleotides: TGTGCCAGCAGCCTCGTATTCGGGACCGGGGAGCTGTTTTTT.

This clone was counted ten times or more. CDR3 bases: TGTGCCAGCAGTACGAACCCAGGCACCTACGAGCAGTACTTC. Amino acids: CASSTNPGTYEQYF. The gene calls are TRBV28 and TRBJ2-7, with no clear D. Germline lookup yields CDR1 MDHEN and CDR2 SYDVKM. V dropped 5 bases and J dropped 2 bases, with 13 bases sitting between them. This CDR3 spans 14 amino acids.

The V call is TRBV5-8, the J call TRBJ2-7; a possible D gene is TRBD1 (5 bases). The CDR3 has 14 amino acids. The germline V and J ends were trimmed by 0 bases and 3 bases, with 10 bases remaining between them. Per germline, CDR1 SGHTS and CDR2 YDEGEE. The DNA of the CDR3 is TGTGCCAGCAGCTTGGAAGGACACATCTACGAGCAGTACTTC. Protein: CASSLEGHIYEQYF.

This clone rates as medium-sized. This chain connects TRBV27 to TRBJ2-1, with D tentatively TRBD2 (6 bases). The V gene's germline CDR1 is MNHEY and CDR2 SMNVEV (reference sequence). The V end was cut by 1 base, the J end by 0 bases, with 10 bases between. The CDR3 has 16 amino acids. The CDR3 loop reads CASSLFGGVSYNEQFF. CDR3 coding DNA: TGTGCCAGCAGTTTATTTGGCGGGGTCTCCTACAATGAGCAGTTCTTC.

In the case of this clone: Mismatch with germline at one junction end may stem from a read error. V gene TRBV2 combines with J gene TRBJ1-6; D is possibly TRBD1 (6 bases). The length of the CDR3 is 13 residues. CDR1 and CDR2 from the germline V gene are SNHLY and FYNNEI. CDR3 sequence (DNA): TGTGCCAGCTGGCCCGACAGGAATTCACCCCTCCGCTTT. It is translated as CASWPDRNSPLRF. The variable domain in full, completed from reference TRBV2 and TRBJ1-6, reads EPEVTQTPSHQVTQMGQEVILRCVPISNHLYFYWYRQILGQKVEFLVSFYNNEISEKSEIFDDQFSVERPDGSNFTLKIRSTKLEDSAMYFCASWPDRNSPLRFGNGTRLTVT.

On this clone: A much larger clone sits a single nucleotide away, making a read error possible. CDR3 DNA: TGTACCTCCGATACAGGGGGAGAGACCCAGTACTTC. Its protein product is CTSDTGGETQYF. This rearrangement joins TRBV30 to TRBJ2-5; 8 bases map to TRBD1. This CDR3 is built from 12 residues. Germline CDR1 reads GTSNPN; CDR2 reads SVGIG (reference sequence). The variable domain in full, with the rest retrieved from reference TRBV30 and TRBJ2-5, is SQTIHQWPATLVQPVGSPLSLECTVEGTSNPNLYWYRQAAGRGLQLLFYSVGIGQISSEVPQNLSASRPQDRQFILSSKKLLLSDSGFYLCTSDTGGETQYFGPGTRLLVL.

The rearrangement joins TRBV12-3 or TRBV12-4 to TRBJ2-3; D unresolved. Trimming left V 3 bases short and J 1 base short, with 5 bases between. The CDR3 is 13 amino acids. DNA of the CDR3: TGTGCCAGCAGTTTTGGTGGCACAGATACGCAGTATTTT. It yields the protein CASSFGGTDTQYF.

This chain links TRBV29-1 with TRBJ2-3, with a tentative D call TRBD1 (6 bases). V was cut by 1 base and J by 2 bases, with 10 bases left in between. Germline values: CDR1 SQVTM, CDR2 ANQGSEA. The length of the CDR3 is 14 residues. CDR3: CSVEGQGYTDTQYF. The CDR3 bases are TGCAGCGTTGAAGGGCAGGGGTACACAGATACGCAGTATTTT.

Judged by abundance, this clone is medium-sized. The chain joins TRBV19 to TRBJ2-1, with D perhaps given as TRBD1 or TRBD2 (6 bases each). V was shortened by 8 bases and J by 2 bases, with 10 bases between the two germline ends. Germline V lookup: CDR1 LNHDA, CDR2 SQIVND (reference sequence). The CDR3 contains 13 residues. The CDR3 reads CASGGGPYNEQFF. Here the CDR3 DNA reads TGTGCCAGTGGAGGGGGACCCTACAATGAGCAGTTCTTC.